This TCR beta chain was obtained from a study of blood T cell repertoires in COVID-19. Overall study context: COVID-19 samples, acute and convalescent, were from the United States, Italy and Spain. The cDNA or gDNA used as material had been derived from T cells, B-cell-depleted T cells, or PBMCs.

As processed by the authors: Estimates of nucleated cell counts were drawn from the amplification of reference gene primers. This table comes from immunoSEQ multiplex PCR, and its TCRdb copy is limited to in-frame clones, with some not included. Clonal size and the V and J genes are those of that table, whereas D and trimming came from the DNA. The sample contains 100,000 to 150,000 clones, around four fifths of which appear only once. This CDR3 has 16 amino acids. The junction had 10 bases not matched to a gene; V was cut back by 0 bases and J by 8 bases. Germline V lookup: CDR1 SGHRS, CDR2 YFSETQ. This clone showed up just a few times.

The chain is built from TRBV5-1 and TRBJ1-4; 7 nucleotides match TRBD1. Sequences were obtained from peripheral blood. The TCR comes from a man between 60 and 70 years old with acute or convalescent COVID-19. CDR3 nucleotide sequence: TGCGCCAGCAGCTTGGCCGTAGGGGGCAATGGAGAAAAACTGTTTTTT. This codes for CASSLAVGGNGEKLFF.